The following is a T cell receptor (beta chain) sequence with its context. Its target is unknown. The nonmyeloablative bone marrow transplants came from related graft donors, with transient mixed chimerism. Per germline, CDR1 MNHEY and CDR2 SVGAGI. The CDR3 runs 13 residues. Trimming took off 6 bases at V and 2 bases at J, with 11 bases between the two ends. The data belong to a study of Tregs in tolerant kidney transplant recipients. General study results and limits: Nucleotide sequences could not be compared across some patients' samples due to primer changes. Donor-specific Treg expansion exceeded global Treg expansion in tolerant patients, suggesting antigen drive.

The method was immunoSEQ multiplex PCR; TCRdb's version includes in-frame clones alone and lacks a portion of them. The sample contains 65,000 or so clones, around 87% of which appear only once. The source material was CD4+ T cells from blood (PBMCs), sampled 6 months after the transplant. This chain uses TRBV6-5 with TRBJ2-7; D might be TRBD1 (5 bases). This clonotype was sampled from a human patient who received a combined kidney and bone marrow transplant. Some T cells may arise from the graft donor. The CDR3 region has the DNA TGTGCCAGCAGGGGGCCGAGAGCCTACGAGCAGTACTTC. Translated: CASRGPRAYEQYF.